Shown below are 14 T cell receptor beta chains from a single sample sequenced in a study of response to subunit inactivated influenza vaccine. MiXCR was run by TCRdb on the RT-PCR reads, yielding one entry per CDR3 protein. The top ten hold 2.8% of the sample, which has about 540,000 distinct CDR3 sequences, roughly 25% seen once. The same data also went into a second study, on T cells expressing NK-cell markers. That report notes: 5'RACE template switching with UMIs produced the TCR beta cDNA.

The sequences come from CD4+ T cells sorted from PBMCs, collected 11 to 12 days after vaccination. The receptors originated from a man in his forties or fifties who received an inactivated influenza vaccine.

The gene calls are TRBV20-1 and TRBJ2-1; D perhaps matches TRBD2 (6 bases). Trimming removed 3 bases from V and 5 bases from J, with 20 bases in between. Germline V gives CDR1 DFQATT, CDR2 SNEGSKA (reference sequence). The CDR3 covers 16 residues. The CDR3 protein is CSASQPVDYWDNEQFF. In DNA form, the CDR3 reads TGCAGTGCTAGCCAACCGGTGGACTATTGGGACAATGAGCAGTTCTTC.

This chain links TRBV5-6 with TRBJ2-7; D is possibly TRBD1 or TRBD2 (5 bases each). Germline V gives CDR1 SGHDT, CDR2 YYEEEE. Trimming took 5 bases from V and 1 from J, leaving 16 bases between them. The CDR3 is made up of 15 amino acids. The CDR3 loop is CASSTGTARSYEQYF. CDR3 nucleotide sequence: TGTGCCAGCAGTACCGGGACGGCGCGTTCCTACGAGCAGTACTTC. Full variable domain (missing parts from reference TRBV5-6 and TRBJ2-7): DAGVTQSPTHLIKTRGQQVTLRCSPKSGHDTVSWYQQALGQGPQFIFQYYEEEERQRGNFPDRFSGHQFPNYSSELNVNALLLGDSALYLCASSTGTARSYEQYFGPGTRLTVT.

V and J are TRBV5-1 and TRBJ2-7, with a weak D call TRBD1 (6 bases). V shed 4 bases and J shed 0 bases, with 11 bases lying between them. Germline assignment: CDR1 SGHRS and CDR2 YFSETQ. The length of the CDR3 is 14 residues. The CDR3 nucleotides read TGCGCCAGCAGCGTGGACAGACCCTCCTACGAGCAGTACTTC. Translation gives CASSVDRPSYEQYF.

The sample holds a few counts of this clonotype. Here the CDR3 reads CASSLWARSGANVLTF. CDR3 sequence (DNA): TGTGCCAGCAGCTTATGGGCGCGCTCTGGGGCCAACGTCCTGACTTTC. The rearrangement uses TRBV7-2 and TRBJ2-6; D unresolved. The CDR3 is 16 residues long. Germline-derived CDR1 and CDR2 are SGHTA and FQGNSA. V was clipped by 2 bases and J by 0 bases, with 8 bases between them.

The J gene is TRBJ2-1, the V gene TRBV5-4; TRBD2 matches at 10 bases. V was clipped by 4 bases and J by 6 bases; unmatched bases: 7. Per germline, CDR1 SGHNT and CDR2 YYREEE (reference sequence). The CDR3 extends over 15 amino acids. The CDR3 sequence: CASSIAGGGSNEQFF. The CDR3 nucleotides read TGTGCCAGCAGCATAGCGGGAGGAGGGAGCAATGAGCAGTTCTTC.

This clonotype has only a few counts. One end of the junction is discordant with germline, which a read error may explain. CDR3 sequence (DNA): TGCAGTGCCGAACCCCCCGAAAAGATTCAGTACTTC. Translated: CSAEPPEKIQYF. The chain combines TRBV20-1 with TRBJ2-4; D gene ambiguous. The CDR3 is 12 residues long. Germline assignment: CDR1 DFQATT and CDR2 SNEGSKA (reference sequence).

This clonotype was observed many times. The chain recombines TRBV12-3 or TRBV12-4 with TRBJ2-2; tentative D call: TRBD2 (5 bases). Trimming cost V 6 bases and J 4 bases, with 9 bases left between them. The CDR3 contains 13 residues. The CDR3 region has the DNA TGTGCCAGCAGACGAGGAGGCACCGGGGAGCTGTTTTTT. It specifies CASRRGGTGELFF.

J is TRBJ2-1 and V is TRBV12-5; 9 nucleotides align to TRBD2. CDR1 and CDR2 from the germline V gene are LGHNT and FRNRAP. Trimming cost V 6 bases and J 5 bases; bases outside gene matches: 5. This CDR3 contains 14 residues. CDR3: CASGDSGGNNEQFF. The CDR3 region has the DNA TGTGCTAGTGGGGATAGCGGGGGAAACAATGAGCAGTTCTTC.

J is TRBJ2-5 and V is TRBV5-1, with D perhaps matching TRBD1 (5 bases). The ends were cut back, 3 bases at V and 2 bases at J, with 23 bases in the middle. The CDR3 is made up of 18 amino acids. CDR1 and CDR2 from the germline V gene are SGHRS and YFSETQ. This chain's CDR3 is CASSSPYRYLKEQETQYF. The CDR3 coding sequence is TGCGCCAGCAGCTCACCCTACAGGTATTTGAAGGAACAAGAGACCCAGTACTTC.

This clonotype was recorded a few times. CDR3 amino acids: CAWIRDTEAFF. The CDR3, as DNA: TGTGCCTGGATCCGGGACACTGAAGCTTTCTTT. The V call is TRBV30, the J call TRBJ1-1; D remains ambiguous. This CDR3 spans 11 amino acids. V was cut by 4 bases and J by 3 bases, with 6 bases left in between. Germline CDR1 and CDR2: GTSNPN and SVGIG (reference sequence).

This clonotype was seen ten or more times. V is TRBV15 and J is TRBJ1-2, with no clear D. The CDR3 has 14 amino acids. Trimming took off 0 bases at V and 6 bases at J, with 11 bases between the two ends. Germline V gives CDR1 LNHNV, CDR2 YYDKDF (reference sequence). The CDR3 region is CATSRDYGDDGYTF. The CDR3 region has the DNA TGTGCCACCAGCAGAGATTACGGGGATGATGGCTACACCTTC.

This chain uses TRBV20-1 with TRBJ2-7; 7 bases match TRBD2. From germline, CDR1 is DFQATT and CDR2 SNEGSKA (reference sequence). The CDR3 is 11 amino acids. J was trimmed by 7 bases and V by 5 bases; bases with no gene match: 5. CDR3 sequence (DNA): TGCAGTGCTCGACTAGCTCTTGAGCAGTACTTC. Residues: CSARLALEQYF.

The chain carries TRBV7-2 and TRBJ2-2; the match to TRBD2 covers 13 bases. Germline CDR1 SGHTA, CDR2 FQGNSA. The CDR3 loop spans 17 amino acids. After removal of 1 base from V and 7 bases from J, the junction contained 6 bases not matched to a gene. The CDR3 here is CASSLGTSGRLGGELFF. In DNA, the CDR3 is TGTGCCAGCAGCTTAGGGACTAGCGGGAGACTGGGCGGGGAGCTGTTTTTT.

The chain employs TRBV6-2 or TRBV6-3 and TRBJ2-7; TRBD1 matches at 7 bases. The CDR3 extends over 14 amino acids. Looked up from germline, CDR1 is MNHEY and CDR2 is SVGEGT. Trimming took 7 bases from V and 2 from J; bases not matched to a gene: 8. CDR3 in amino acids: CASNEQGGAYEQYF. The CDR3 region has the DNA TGTGCCAGCAACGAGCAAGGGGGCGCCTACGAGCAGTACTTC.